These T cell receptor beta chains were read from a single sample in a study of blood T cell repertoires in COVID-19. Sequencing used immunoSEQ multiplex PCR; TCRdb keeps in-frame clones, though not all of them. The sample records 200,000 to 250,000 clones, about 85% being singletons. Sequencing input: PBMCs or T cells enriched from blood (not recorded which). These receptors were taken from a man aged 25-45 years who had recovered from COVID-19. CDR3s include the opening cysteine and the closing phenylalanine or tryptophan. A D gene is named only where the DNA matches it firmly. Clone size is not always given. Where it is, it says once, few, many or a class for expanded clones.

J | D | size | V | CDR3 | DNA
TRBJ2-7 | TRBD1 | NA | TRBV7-9 | CASSFPNRGTGDVYEQYF | TGTGCCAGCAGCTTTCCTAACCGCGGGACAGGGGACGTCTACGAGCAGTACTTC
TRBJ2-3 | TRBD1 | NA | TRBV5-1 | CASSPWGQTSTDTQYF | TGCGCCAGCAGCCCCTGGGGACAGACTAGCACAGATACGCAGTATTTT
TRBJ2-7 | NA | NA | TRBV7-3 | CASSFTTGEQYF | TGTGCCAGCAGCTTTACGACAGGAGAGCAGTACTTC
TRBJ2-3 | TRBD2 | NA | TRBV5-1 | CASSPGTSFFTDTQYF | TGCGCCAGCAGCCCGGGGACTAGTTTCTTCACAGATACGCAGTATTTT
TRBJ2-2 | NA | NA | TRBV5-1 | CASSSQGRDTGELFF | TGCGCCAGCAGCTCACAGGGTCGGGACACCGGGGAGCTGTTTTTT
TRBJ2-1 | NA | NA | TRBV12-2 | CASREARDSVYYNEQFF | TGTGCAAGTCGCGAAGCTAGGGACAGCGTTTACTACAATGAGCAGTTCTTC
TRBJ1-2 | TRBD1 | NA | TRBV4-1 | CASSQPRDRVGYGYTF | TGCGCCAGCAGCCAACCCCGGGACAGGGTTGGCTATGGCTACACCTTC
TRBJ1-6 | TRBD1 | NA | TRBV2 | CASRTGTGAMPLHF | TGTGCCAGCAGAACCGGGACAGGGGCCATGCCCCTCCACTTT
TRBJ2-2 | NA | NA | TRBV19 | CASSIDRLSGELFF | TGTGCCAGTAGTATAGACAGGCTCAGCGGGGAGCTGTTTTTT
TRBJ2-5 | TRBD1 | NA | TRBV29-1 | CSVGQGSETQYF | TGCAGCGTAGGACAGGGATCGGAGACCCAGTACTTC
TRBJ2-2 | TRBD1 | NA | TRBV28 | CASRGQGTSGELFF | TGTGCCAGCAGGGGACAGGGTACGTCCGGGGAGCTGTTTTTT
TRBJ1-2 | NA | NA | TRBV7-2 | CASSLAAGNNYGYTF | TGTGCCAGCAGCTTAGCGGCCGGGAATAACTATGGCTACACCTTC
TRBJ1-4 | NA | NA | TRBV18 | CASSPGGADEKLFF | TGTGCCAGCTCACCAGGGGGCGCGGATGAAAAACTGTTTTTT
TRBJ1-1 | TRBD1 | once | TRBV19 | CASSAARGLGTGGSGAFF | TGTGCCAGTAGTGCCGCCAGAGGATTAGGGACAGGGGGCTCGGGAGCTTTCTTT
TRBJ1-6 | TRBD1 | NA | TRBV28 | CASSLPNRGDNSPLHF | TGTGCCAGCAGTTTACCAAACAGGGGCGATAATTCACCCCTCCACTTT
TRBJ1-1 | TRBD1 | NA | TRBV7-8 | CASSSRGRRNTEAFF | TGTGCCAGCAGCTCCAGGGGGCGAAGAAACACTGAAGCTTTCTTT
TRBJ2-3 | TRBD2 | once | TRBV5-1 | CASSFDFREGDTQYF | TGCGCCAGCAGCTTCGACTTCAGGGAGGGGGATACGCAGTATTTT
TRBJ2-7 | NA | NA | TRBV6-1 | CASSEYEGFSYEQYF | TGTGCCAGCAGTGAATATGAGGGATTCTCCTACGAGCAGTACTTC
TRBJ1-1 | NA | few | TRBV6-2/TRBV6-3 | CASSYLYRVSEAFF | TGTGCCAGCAGTTATCTGTACAGGGTCTCTGAAGCTTTCTTT
TRBJ1-1 | NA | NA | TRBV2 | CASSEDLTREAFF | TGTGCCAGCAGTGAAGATTTAACAAGAGAAGCTTTCTTT
TRBJ2-1 | NA | NA | TRBV14 | CASSQEYPGSSYHRSWEQFF | TGTGCCAGCAGCCAAGAATACCCCGGGTCTTCCTACCACCGTTCGTGGGAGCAGTTCTTC
TRBJ1-1 | TRBD1 | NA | TRBV18 | CASSNRQGAENTEAFF | TGTGCCAGCTCGAATCGACAGGGGGCGGAGAACACTGAAGCTTTCTTT
TRBJ2-7 | TRBD1 | NA | TRBV27 | CASSFTSGTGTYEQYF | TGTGCCAGCAGTTTTACCTCCGGGACAGGCACCTACGAGCAGTACTTC
TRBJ1-2 | NA | NA | TRBV6-1 | CASSEDWGGPVVYGYTF | TGTGCCAGCAGTGAAGACTGGGGGGGACCCGTGGTATATGGCTACACCTTC
TRBJ2-1 | TRBD1 | NA | TRBV24-1 | CATSGSDRESNEQFF | TGTGCCACCAGTGGGTCGGACAGGGAGTCGAATGAGCAGTTCTTC
TRBJ2-6 | NA | NA | TRBV6-5 | CASSFQYSGANVLTF | TGTGCCAGCAGTTTCCAGTACTCTGGGGCCAACGTCCTGACTTTC
TRBJ2-7 | TRBD2 | NA | TRBV4-2 | CASSQGLAGVYEQYF | TGTGCCAGCAGCCAAGGACTAGCGGGGGTCTACGAGCAGTACTTC
TRBJ2-5 | TRBD1 | NA | TRBV7-6 | CASSVLDRYQETQYF | TGTGCCAGCAGCGTACTGGACAGGTACCAAGAGACCCAGTACTTC
TRBJ2-1 | TRBD1 | NA | TRBV29-1 | CSVRTGDYNEQFF | TGCAGCGTCCGGACAGGGGACTACAATGAGCAGTTCTTC
TRBJ2-3 | NA | NA | TRBV13 | CASSLRTDTQYF | TGTGCCAGCAGCTTACGTACAGATACGCAGTATTTT
TRBJ1-5 | TRBD1 | NA | TRBV5-8 | CASSPGTAPNQPQHF | TGTGCCAGCAGTCCCGGGACAGCTCCTAATCAGCCCCAGCATTTT
TRBJ1-6 | NA | once | TRBV9 | CASSVEGTGNSPLHF | TGTGCCAGCAGCGTAGAGGGTACAGGTAATTCACCCCTCCACTTT
TRBJ2-1 | TRBD2 | NA | TRBV24-1 | CATSELGGENEQFF | TGTGCCACCAGTGAATTGGGAGGGGAGAATGAGCAGTTCTTC
TRBJ2-7 | NA | NA | TRBV5-6 | CASSVRQESSYEQYF | TGTGCCAGCAGCGTACGACAGGAGAGCTCCTACGAGCAGTACTTC
TRBJ1-3 | NA | NA | TRBV25-1 | CASSELGGSSGNTIYF | TGTGCCAGCAGTGAATTGGGCGGGAGCTCTGGAAACACCATATATTTT
TRBJ1-1 | TRBD1 | NA | TRBV6-5 | CASRSGQASTEAFF | TGTGCCAGCAGGTCCGGACAGGCGTCCACTGAAGCTTTCTTT
TRBJ2-7 | NA | few | TRBV3-1/TRBV3-2 | CASSQQGGHEQYF | TGTGCCAGCAGCCAACAGGGAGGCCACGAGCAGTACTTC
TRBJ2-5 | NA | NA | TRBV29-1 | CSVETSAAQYF | TGCAGCGTTGAAACGTCCGCGGCCCAGTACTTC
TRBJ1-1 | NA | NA | TRBV3-1/TRBV3-2 | CASSQEWTGDTEAFF | TGTGCCAGCAGCCAAGAGTGGACGGGGGACACTGAAGCTTTCTTT
TRBJ2-3 | NA | once | TRBV11-2 | CASSLGDTQYF | TGTGCCAGCAGCTTGGGCGATACGCAGTATTTT
TRBJ1-5 | NA | NA | TRBV10-3 | CAISESRDQPQHF | TGTGCCATCAGTGAGTCCAGGGATCAGCCCCAGCATTTT